The following is a T cell receptor (beta chain) sequence with its context. Its antigen remains unknown. Trimming left V 0 bases short and J 4 bases short, with 23 bases between. Germline CDR1 and CDR2: MGHRA and YSYEKL. The length of the CDR3 is 19 residues. This sample is part of a study of T cell responses to AZD1222 COVID-19 vaccine. Findings and caveats of the study: Sampled repertoires all dated from after the peak T cell response. Researchers report vaccine-associated CD4 TCRs spanning spike, with dominance at 160-218 and 743-854.

Whether given at about 4 or about 12 weeks, second doses were pooled. Assay used: immunoSEQ multiplex PCR; TCRdb lists only in-frame clones, some missing. The sample has about 81,000 clones, 90% seen once. The rearrangement links TRBV4-1 to TRBJ2-3; D remains ambiguous. The sample consisted of peripheral blood, taken 28 days after the second AZD1222 dose. The source is an adult who received the AZD1222 COVID-19 vaccine. Here the CDR3 DNA reads TGCGCCAGCAGCCAAGATCCTAACCTACCGACGGGTTTGCCAGATACGCAGTATTTT. The encoded protein is CASSQDPNLPTGLPDTQYF.